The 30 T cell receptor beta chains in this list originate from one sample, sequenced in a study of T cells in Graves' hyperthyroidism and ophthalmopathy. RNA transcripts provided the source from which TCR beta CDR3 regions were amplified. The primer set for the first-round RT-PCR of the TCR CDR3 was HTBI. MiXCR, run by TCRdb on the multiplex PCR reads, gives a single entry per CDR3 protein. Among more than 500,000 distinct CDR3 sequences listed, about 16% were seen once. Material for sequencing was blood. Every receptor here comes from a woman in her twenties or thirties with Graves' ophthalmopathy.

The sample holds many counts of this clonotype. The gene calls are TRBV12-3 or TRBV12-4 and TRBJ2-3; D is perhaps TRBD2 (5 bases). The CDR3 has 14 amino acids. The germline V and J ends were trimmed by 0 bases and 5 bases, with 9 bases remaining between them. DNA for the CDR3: TGTGCCAGCAGTTTAGCGGGAGTGAGAGATACGCAGTATTTT. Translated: CASSLAGVRDTQYF.

The CDR3 region is CSGGTSGSLFLFF. DNA of the CDR3: TGCAGCGGCGGGACTAGCGGGAGTTTGTTCCTGTTCTTC. This rearrangement joins TRBV29-1 to TRBJ2-1; 14 bases map to TRBD2. Germline CDR1 and CDR2: SQVTM and ANQGSEA. This CDR3 region has 13 residues. Trimming removed 7 bases from V and 15 bases from J; junction bases left unmatched: 11.

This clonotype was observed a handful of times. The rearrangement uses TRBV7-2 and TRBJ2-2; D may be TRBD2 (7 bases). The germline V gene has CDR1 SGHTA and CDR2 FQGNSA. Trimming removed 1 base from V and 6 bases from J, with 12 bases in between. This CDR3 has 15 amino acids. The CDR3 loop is CASSLGGAGAGELFF. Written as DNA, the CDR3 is TGTGCCAGCAGCTTAGGGGGGGCGGGGGCCGGGGAGCTGTTTTTT.

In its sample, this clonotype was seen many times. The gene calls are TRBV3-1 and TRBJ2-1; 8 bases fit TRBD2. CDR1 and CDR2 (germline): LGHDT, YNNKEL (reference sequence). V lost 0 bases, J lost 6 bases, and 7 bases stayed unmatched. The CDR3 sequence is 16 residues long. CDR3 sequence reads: CASSQDLSGSGNEQFF. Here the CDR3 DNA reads TGTGCCAGCAGCCAAGATCTAAGCGGGAGCGGCAATGAGCAGTTCTTC.

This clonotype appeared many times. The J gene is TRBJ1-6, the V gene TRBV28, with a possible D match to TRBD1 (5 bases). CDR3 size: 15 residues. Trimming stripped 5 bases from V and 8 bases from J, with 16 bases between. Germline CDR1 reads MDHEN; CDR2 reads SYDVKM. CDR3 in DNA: TGTGCCAGCAGTCCCGACAGTAACCAATATTCACCCCTCCACTTT. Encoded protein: CASSPDSNQYSPLHF.

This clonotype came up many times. The CDR3 nucleotides are TGTGCCAGCAGTCCCCTCTCTAGCGGTGGGAACACCGGGGAGCTGTTTTTT. The encoded protein is CASSPLSSGGNTGELFF. The chain combines TRBV28 with TRBJ2-2; TRBD2 agrees at 7 bases. CDR3 length: 17 amino acids. Germline V lookup: CDR1 MDHEN, CDR2 SYDVKM. J gave up 1 base and V 5 bases, and 10 bases lay outside the gene matches.

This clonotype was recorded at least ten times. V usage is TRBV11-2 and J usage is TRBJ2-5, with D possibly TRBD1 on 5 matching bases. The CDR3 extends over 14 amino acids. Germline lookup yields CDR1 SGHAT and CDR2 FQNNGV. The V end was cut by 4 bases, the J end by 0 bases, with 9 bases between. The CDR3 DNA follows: TGTGCCAGCAGCTGGGTAGGGGACCAAGAGACCCAGTACTTC. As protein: CASSWVGDQETQYF.

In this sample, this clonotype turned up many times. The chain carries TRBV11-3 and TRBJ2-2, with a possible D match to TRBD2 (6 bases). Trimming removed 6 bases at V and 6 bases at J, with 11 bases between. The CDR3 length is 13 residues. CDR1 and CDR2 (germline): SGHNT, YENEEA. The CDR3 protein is CASSRTIPGELFF. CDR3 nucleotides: TGTGCCAGCAGTCGGACTATTCCCGGGGAGCTGTTTTTT.

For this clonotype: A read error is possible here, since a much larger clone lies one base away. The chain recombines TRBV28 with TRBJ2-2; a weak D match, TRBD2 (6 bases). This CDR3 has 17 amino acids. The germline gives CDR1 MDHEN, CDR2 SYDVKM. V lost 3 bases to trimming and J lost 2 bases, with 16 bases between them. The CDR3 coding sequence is TGTGCCAGCAGTTTTTCTCTAGCGAGTATAAACACCGGGGAGCTGTTTTTT. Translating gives CASSFSLASINTGELFF.

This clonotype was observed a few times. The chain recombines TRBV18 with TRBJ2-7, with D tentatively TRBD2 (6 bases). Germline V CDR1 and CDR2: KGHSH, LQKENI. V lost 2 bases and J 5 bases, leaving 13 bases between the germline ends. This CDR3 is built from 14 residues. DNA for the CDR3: TGTGCCAGCTCACCAAGTGGCAGGGAGGACGAGCAGTACTTC. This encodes CASSPSGREDEQYF.

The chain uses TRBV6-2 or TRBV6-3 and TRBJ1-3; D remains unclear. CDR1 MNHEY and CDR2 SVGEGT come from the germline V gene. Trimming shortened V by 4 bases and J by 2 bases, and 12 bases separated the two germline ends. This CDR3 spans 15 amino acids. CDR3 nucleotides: TGTGCCAGCAGTTCTGGGAGGATCCCTGGAAACACCATATATTTT. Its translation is CASSSGRIPGNTIYF.

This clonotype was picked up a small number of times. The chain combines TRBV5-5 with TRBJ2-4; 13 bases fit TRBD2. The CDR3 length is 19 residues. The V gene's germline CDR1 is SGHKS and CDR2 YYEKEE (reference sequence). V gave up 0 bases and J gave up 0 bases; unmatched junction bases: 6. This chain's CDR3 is CASSLGLAGGPLAKNIQYF. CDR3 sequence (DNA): TGTGCCAGCAGCTTGGGACTAGCGGGAGGACCTCTAGCCAAAAACATTCAGTACTTC.

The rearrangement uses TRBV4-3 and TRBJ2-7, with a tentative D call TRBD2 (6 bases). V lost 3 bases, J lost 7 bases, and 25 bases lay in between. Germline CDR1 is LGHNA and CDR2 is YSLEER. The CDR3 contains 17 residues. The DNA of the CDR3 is TGCGCCAGCAGCCAGGGTCACGGTGCGGGGTCTAGTCGGGAGCAGTACTTC. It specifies CASSQGHGAGSSREQYF.

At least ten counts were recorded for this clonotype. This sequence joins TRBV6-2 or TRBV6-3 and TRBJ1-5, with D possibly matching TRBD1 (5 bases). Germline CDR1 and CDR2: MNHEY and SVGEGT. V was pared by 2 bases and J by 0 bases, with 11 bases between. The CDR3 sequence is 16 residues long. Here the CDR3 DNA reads TGTGCCAGCAGTTACCGACAGACCTATAGCAATCAGCCCCAGCATTTT. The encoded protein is CASSYRQTYSNQPQHF.

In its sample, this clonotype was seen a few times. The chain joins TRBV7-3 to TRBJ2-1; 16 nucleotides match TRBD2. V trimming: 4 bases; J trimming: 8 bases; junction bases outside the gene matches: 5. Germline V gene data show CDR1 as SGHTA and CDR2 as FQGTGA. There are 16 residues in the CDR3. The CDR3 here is CASSSGTSGREDEQFF. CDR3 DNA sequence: TGTGCCAGCAGCTCGGGGACTAGCGGGAGGGAGGATGAGCAGTTCTTC.

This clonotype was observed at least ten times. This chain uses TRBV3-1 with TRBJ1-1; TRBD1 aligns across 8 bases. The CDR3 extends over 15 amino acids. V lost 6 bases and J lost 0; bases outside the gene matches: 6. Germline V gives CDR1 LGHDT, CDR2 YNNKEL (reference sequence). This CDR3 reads CASSYGTGLNTEAFF. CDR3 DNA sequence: TGTGCCAGCAGTTACGGGACAGGCCTGAACACTGAAGCTTTCTTT.

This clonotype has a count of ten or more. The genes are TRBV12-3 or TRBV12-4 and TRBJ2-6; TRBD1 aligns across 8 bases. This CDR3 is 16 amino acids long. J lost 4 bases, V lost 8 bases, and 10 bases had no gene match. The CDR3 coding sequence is TGTGCCAGCTTACCTGGCCAGGGGGCCGGGGCCAACGTCCTGACTTTC. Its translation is CASLPGQGAGANVLTF.

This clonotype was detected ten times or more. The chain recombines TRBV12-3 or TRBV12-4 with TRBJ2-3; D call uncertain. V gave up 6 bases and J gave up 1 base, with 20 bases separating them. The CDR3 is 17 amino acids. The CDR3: CASRYSFFRAGTDTQYF. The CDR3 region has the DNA TGTGCCAGCAGATACTCCTTCTTCCGGGCGGGCACAGATACGCAGTATTTT.

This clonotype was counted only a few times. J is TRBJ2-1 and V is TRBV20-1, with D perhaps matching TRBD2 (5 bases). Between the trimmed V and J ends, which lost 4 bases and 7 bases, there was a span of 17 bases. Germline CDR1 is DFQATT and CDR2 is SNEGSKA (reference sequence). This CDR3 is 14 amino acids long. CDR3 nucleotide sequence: TGCAGTGCTACGGGGAGACCTCCTCCTAATGAGCAGTTCTTC. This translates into CSATGRPPPNEQFF.

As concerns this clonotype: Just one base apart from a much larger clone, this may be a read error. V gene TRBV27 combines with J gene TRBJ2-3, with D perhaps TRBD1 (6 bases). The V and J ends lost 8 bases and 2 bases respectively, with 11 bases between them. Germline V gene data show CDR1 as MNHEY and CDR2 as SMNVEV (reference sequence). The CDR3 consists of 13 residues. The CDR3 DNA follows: TGTGCCAGCGCAGGGGAGCTCACAGATACGCAGTATTTT. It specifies CASAGELTDTQYF.

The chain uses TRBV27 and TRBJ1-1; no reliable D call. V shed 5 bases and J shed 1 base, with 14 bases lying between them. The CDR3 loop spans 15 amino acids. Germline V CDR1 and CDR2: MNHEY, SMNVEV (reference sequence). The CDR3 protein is CASSPRAAGNTEAFF. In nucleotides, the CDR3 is TGTGCCAGCAGTCCTAGGGCGGCCGGGAACACTGAAGCTTTCTTT.

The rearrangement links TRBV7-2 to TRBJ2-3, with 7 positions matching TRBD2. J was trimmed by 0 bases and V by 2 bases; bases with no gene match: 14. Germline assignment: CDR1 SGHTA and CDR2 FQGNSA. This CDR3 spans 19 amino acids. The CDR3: CASSLNPRAPAGSTDTQYF. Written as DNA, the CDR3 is TGTGCCAGCAGCTTAAACCCCAGGGCCCCAGCGGGAAGCACAGATACGCAGTATTTT.

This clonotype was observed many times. The CDR3 loop reads CASSLMQAGEQYF. For the CDR3, the DNA is TGTGCCAGCAGCTTAATGCAGGCCGGCGAGCAGTACTTC. This chain connects TRBV7-3 to TRBJ2-7; no firm D call. Germline-derived CDR1 and CDR2 are SGHTA and FQGTGA. The CDR3 sequence is 13 residues long. The ends were cut back, 1 base at V and 6 bases at J, with 10 bases in the middle.

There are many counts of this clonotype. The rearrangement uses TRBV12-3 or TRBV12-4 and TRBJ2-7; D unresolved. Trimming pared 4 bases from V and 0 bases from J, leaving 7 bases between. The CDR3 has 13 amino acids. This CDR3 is CASSSQSSYEQYF. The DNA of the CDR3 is TGTGCCAGCAGTTCACAGAGCTCCTACGAGCAGTACTTC.

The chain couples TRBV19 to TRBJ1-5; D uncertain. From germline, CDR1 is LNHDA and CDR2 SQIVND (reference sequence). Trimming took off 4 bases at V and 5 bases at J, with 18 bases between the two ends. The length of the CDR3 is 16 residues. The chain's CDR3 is CASSKVGWLGDQPQHF. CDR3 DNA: TGTGCCAGTAGTAAGGTAGGATGGCTCGGTGATCAGCCCCAGCATTTT.

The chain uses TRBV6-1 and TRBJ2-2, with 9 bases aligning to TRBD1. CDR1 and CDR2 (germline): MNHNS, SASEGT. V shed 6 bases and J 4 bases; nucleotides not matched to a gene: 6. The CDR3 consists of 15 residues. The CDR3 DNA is TGTGCCAGCAGAAAAACAGGGGGCGGCACCGGGGAGCTGTTTTTT. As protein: CASRKTGGGTGELFF.

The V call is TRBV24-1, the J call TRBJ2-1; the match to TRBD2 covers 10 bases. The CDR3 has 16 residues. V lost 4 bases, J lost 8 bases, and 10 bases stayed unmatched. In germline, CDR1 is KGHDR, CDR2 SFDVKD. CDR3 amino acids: CATSDQHDSGRHEQFF. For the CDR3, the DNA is TGTGCCACCAGTGACCAACACGATAGCGGGAGGCATGAGCAGTTCTTC.

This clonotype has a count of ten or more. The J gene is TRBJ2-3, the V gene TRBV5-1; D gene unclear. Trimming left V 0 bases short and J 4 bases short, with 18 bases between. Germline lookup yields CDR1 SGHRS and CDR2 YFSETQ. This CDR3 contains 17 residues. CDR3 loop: CASSLGTTKLLADTQYF. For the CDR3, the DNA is TGCGCCAGCAGCTTGGGTACTACCAAACTGTTGGCAGATACGCAGTATTTT.

In DNA, the CDR3 is TGCAGTAACCGACAAGTGCGCGAGCAGTACTTC. It encodes CSNRQVREQYF. The genes are TRBV20-1 and TRBJ2-7; D gene unclear. V dropped 8 bases and J dropped 6 bases, with 14 bases sitting between them. This CDR3 spans 11 amino acids. The germline V gene encodes CDR1 DFQATT and CDR2 SNEGSKA (reference sequence).

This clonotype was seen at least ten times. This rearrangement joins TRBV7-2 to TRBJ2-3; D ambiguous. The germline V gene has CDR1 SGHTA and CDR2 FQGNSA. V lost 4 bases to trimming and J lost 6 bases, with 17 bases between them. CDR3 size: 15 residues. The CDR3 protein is CASSSYGGLRDTQYF. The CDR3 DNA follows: TGTGCCAGCAGCTCTTACGGCGGCCTTAGGGATACGCAGTATTTT.